These T cell receptor beta chains were read from a single sample in a study of neurological immune-mediated disorders. TCRdb redid the calling of the 5' RACE reads with MiXCR, one entry per CDR3 protein. The sample includes 27,000 or so distinct CDR3 sequences, about 3.5% seen only once; the top ten take 7%. Sequencing was done on a sample of PBMCs. Every receptor here comes from a woman aged 25 to 39 with multiple sclerosis. CDR3s include the opening cysteine and the closing phenylalanine or tryptophan. Each record gives: CDR3 protein, CDR3 DNA, V gene, D gene, clone size, J gene. D genes are given only for firm matches. Clone size, where shown, is once, few, many, or a class for clones that have expanded.

cdr3_aa: CSAPDRGDEKLFF
cdr3_nt: TGCAGTGCTCCGGACAGGGGTGATGAAAAACTGTTTTTT
v_call: TRBV20-1
d_call: TRBD1
clone_size: few
j_call: TRBJ1-4

cdr3_aa: CSALGTAKETQYF
cdr3_nt: TGCAGTGCCCTTGGGACAGCAAAAGAGACCCAGTACTTC
v_call: TRBV20-1
d_call: TRBD1
clone_size: many
j_call: TRBJ2-5

cdr3_aa: CASSEQGAEKTEAFF
cdr3_nt: TGCGCCAGCAGCGAGCAGGGGGCTGAGAAGACTGAAGCTTTCTTT
v_call: TRBV5-1
d_call: TRBD1
clone_size: many
j_call: TRBJ1-1

cdr3_aa: CATSRDRDPPWVEQFF
cdr3_nt: TGTGCCACCAGCAGAGATCGGGACCCGCCTTGGGTTGAGCAGTTCTTC
v_call: TRBV15
d_call: .
clone_size: many
j_call: TRBJ2-1

cdr3_aa: CASSPDQAMNTEAFF
cdr3_nt: TGTGCCAGCTCCCCCGACCAGGCTATGAACACTGAAGCTTTCTTT
v_call: TRBV18
d_call: .
clone_size: many
j_call: TRBJ1-1

cdr3_aa: CASSLRRTGMDEQFF
cdr3_nt: TGTGCCAGCAGCTTGAGGCGGACAGGAATGGATGAGCAGTTCTTC
v_call: TRBV11-2
d_call: TRBD1
clone_size: .
j_call: TRBJ2-1

cdr3_aa: CSAKGERGAIYEQYF
cdr3_nt: TGCAGTGCTAAGGGGGAAAGGGGCGCGATCTACGAGCAGTACTTC
v_call: TRBV20-1
d_call: .
clone_size: many
j_call: TRBJ2-7

cdr3_aa: CASSSRTGWEAFF
cdr3_nt: TGTGCCAGCAGTTCCCGGACAGGGTGGGAAGCTTTCTTT
v_call: TRBV6-5
d_call: TRBD1
clone_size: many
j_call: TRBJ1-1

cdr3_aa: CASSQGIATDTQYF
cdr3_nt: TGCGCCAGCAGCCAAGGAATAGCCACAGATACGCAGTATTTT
v_call: TRBV5-1
d_call: .
clone_size: .
j_call: TRBJ2-3

cdr3_aa: CSVPDRPGDTEAFF
cdr3_nt: TGCAGCGTCCCGGACAGGCCTGGGGACACTGAAGCTTTCTTT
v_call: TRBV29-1
d_call: TRBD1
clone_size: many
j_call: TRBJ1-1

cdr3_aa: CASSLSGINSPLHF
cdr3_nt: TGTGCCAGCAGCTTATCAGGAATAAATTCACCCCTCCACTTT
v_call: TRBV7-9
d_call: .
clone_size: many
j_call: TRBJ1-6

cdr3_aa: CSASIIEQFF
cdr3_nt: TGCAGTGCTAGTATTATTGAGCAGTTCTTC
v_call: TRBV20-1
d_call: .
clone_size: many
j_call: TRBJ2-1

cdr3_aa: CAISELPTQPQHF
cdr3_nt: TGTGCCATCAGTGAACTCCCGACTCAGCCCCAGCATTTT
v_call: TRBV10-3
d_call: .
clone_size: many
j_call: TRBJ1-5

cdr3_aa: CASSLTSTYEQYF
cdr3_nt: TGTGCCAGCAGCCTAACTAGCACCTACGAGCAGTACTTC
v_call: TRBV12-3/TRBV12-4
d_call: .
clone_size: many
j_call: TRBJ2-7

cdr3_aa: CASRSVVGSYEQYF
cdr3_nt: TGCGCCAGCAGATCCGTAGTAGGGTCCTACGAGCAGTACTTC
v_call: TRBV5-1
d_call: .
clone_size: many
j_call: TRBJ2-7

cdr3_aa: CSAKDRRSTDTQYF
cdr3_nt: TGCAGTGCTAAAGACAGGAGAAGCACAGATACGCAGTATTTT
v_call: TRBV20-1
d_call: .
clone_size: many
j_call: TRBJ2-3

cdr3_aa: CASSSIFGRRSVSSYNEQFF
cdr3_nt: TGTGCCAGCAGCTCAATATTCGGACGGAGAAGCGTCAGCTCCTACAATGAGCAGTTCTTC
v_call: TRBV7-2
d_call: .
clone_size: many
j_call: TRBJ2-1

cdr3_aa: CASSYAPTTDTQYF
cdr3_nt: TGTGCCAGCAGTTACGCACCGACCACAGATACGCAGTATTTT
v_call: TRBV6-5
d_call: .
clone_size: many
j_call: TRBJ2-3

cdr3_aa: CASSSPPTGAGADTQYF
cdr3_nt: TGTGCCAGCAGCTCGCCTCCTACGGGAGCAGGGGCAGATACGCAGTATTTT
v_call: TRBV7-6
d_call: .
clone_size: many
j_call: TRBJ2-3

cdr3_aa: CASSEGARYNEQFF
cdr3_nt: TGCGCCAGCAGCGAGGGGGCGCGGTACAATGAGCAGTTCTTC
v_call: TRBV5-1
d_call: TRBD1
clone_size: .
j_call: TRBJ2-1

cdr3_aa: CASSQTQGQTPLNF
cdr3_nt: TGTGCCAGCAGCCAAACCCAGGGACAGACACCCCTCAACTTT
v_call: TRBV3-1
d_call: TRBD1
clone_size: many
j_call: TRBJ1-6

cdr3_aa: CSATNQGYEQYF
cdr3_nt: TGCAGTGCCACAAACCAGGGGTACGAGCAGTACTTC
v_call: TRBV20-1
d_call: .
clone_size: many
j_call: TRBJ2-7

cdr3_aa: CASSQIYSYTEAFF
cdr3_nt: TGCGCCAGCAGCCAAATTTACAGCTACACTGAAGCTTTCTTT
v_call: TRBV4-3
d_call: .
clone_size: many
j_call: TRBJ1-1

cdr3_aa: CAISDPKQGQETQYF
cdr3_nt: TGTGCCATCAGTGATCCTAAGCAGGGTCAAGAGACCCAGTACTTC
v_call: TRBV10-3
d_call: .
clone_size: many
j_call: TRBJ2-5

cdr3_aa: CATSKSAGAGELFF
cdr3_nt: TGTGCCACCAGCAAATCCGCCGGTGCCGGGGAGCTGTTTTTT
v_call: TRBV15
d_call: .
clone_size: many
j_call: TRBJ2-2

cdr3_aa: CASTVGGNSPLHF
cdr3_nt: TGTGCCAGCACCGTGGGAGGTAATTCACCCCTCCACTTT
v_call: TRBV7-2
d_call: .
clone_size: many
j_call: TRBJ1-6

cdr3_aa: CASRTSGYNEQFF
cdr3_nt: TGTGCCAGCAGGACTAGCGGGTACAATGAGCAGTTCTTC
v_call: TRBV7-2
d_call: TRBD2
clone_size: many
j_call: TRBJ2-1

cdr3_aa: CASTRTSATDTQYF
cdr3_nt: TGTGCCAGCACTCGAACTAGCGCGACAGATACGCAGTATTTT
v_call: TRBV2
d_call: TRBD2
clone_size: few
j_call: TRBJ2-3

cdr3_aa: CSIGLAKNIQYF
cdr3_nt: TGCAGTATAGGGTTGGCCAAAAACATTCAGTACTTC
v_call: TRBV20-1
d_call: .
clone_size: many
j_call: TRBJ2-4

cdr3_aa: CASSQESGGYNEQFF
cdr3_nt: TGTGCCAGCAGCCAAGAAAGCGGGGGGTACAATGAGCAGTTCTTC
v_call: TRBV4-2
d_call: TRBD2
clone_size: many
j_call: TRBJ2-1

cdr3_aa: CASSLPTGEQYF
cdr3_nt: TGTGCCAGCAGCTTGCCGACGGGGGAGCAGTACTTC
v_call: TRBV5-6
d_call: .
clone_size: many
j_call: TRBJ2-7

cdr3_aa: CASSQPGQNTEAFF
cdr3_nt: TGTGCCAGCAGCCAACCGGGACAAAACACTGAAGCTTTCTTT
v_call: TRBV5-5
d_call: .
clone_size: medium-sized
j_call: TRBJ1-1

cdr3_aa: CASSFARAWMNTEAFF
cdr3_nt: TGTGCCAGCAGTTTCGCTCGGGCATGGATGAACACTGAAGCTTTCTTT
v_call: TRBV12-3/TRBV12-4
d_call: .
clone_size: many
j_call: TRBJ1-1

cdr3_aa: CASSLGGGSPNTIYF
cdr3_nt: TGTGCCAGCAGCTTAGGGGGAGGGTCTCCGAACACCATATATTTT
v_call: TRBV7-2
d_call: .
clone_size: many
j_call: TRBJ1-3

cdr3_aa: CASSSGTSGYNEQFF
cdr3_nt: TGTGCCAGCAGTTCCGGGACTAGCGGATACAATGAGCAGTTCTTC
v_call: TRBV6-2/TRBV6-3
d_call: TRBD2
clone_size: many
j_call: TRBJ2-1

cdr3_aa: CASSPPGGNSPLHF
cdr3_nt: TGTGCCAGCAGCCCCCCTGGGGGGAATTCACCCCTCCACTTT
v_call: TRBV5-6
d_call: .
clone_size: medium-sized
j_call: TRBJ1-6

cdr3_aa: CASSLPGTSYIEQFF
cdr3_nt: TGTGCCAGCAGCCTTCCTGGGACTTCCTATATTGAGCAGTTCTTC
v_call: TRBV5-4
d_call: .
clone_size: many
j_call: TRBJ2-1

cdr3_aa: CASSLFGVWGLAKNIQYF
cdr3_nt: TGTGCCAGCAGTTTATTCGGGGTATGGGGGCTAGCCAAAAACATTCAGTACTTC
v_call: TRBV28
d_call: .
clone_size: many
j_call: TRBJ2-4

cdr3_aa: CASSPYRDLETQYF
cdr3_nt: TGCGCCAGCAGCCCTTACCGGGATTTAGAGACCCAGTACTTC
v_call: TRBV4-1
d_call: .
clone_size: many
j_call: TRBJ2-5

cdr3_aa: CASSLKQGAGQPQHF
cdr3_nt: TGTGCCAGCAGTTTAAAACAGGGGGCCGGTCAGCCCCAGCATTTT
v_call: TRBV27
d_call: TRBD1
clone_size: many
j_call: TRBJ1-5

cdr3_aa: CSARDAAGGSSYEQYF
cdr3_nt: TGCAGTGCTAGAGATGCGGCGGGGGGGAGCTCCTACGAGCAGTACTTC
v_call: TRBV20-1
d_call: TRBD2
clone_size: many
j_call: TRBJ2-7

cdr3_aa: CASGQSSGNTIYF
cdr3_nt: TGTGCCAGCGGGCAGAGCTCTGGAAACACCATATATTTT
v_call: TRBV28
d_call: .
clone_size: many
j_call: TRBJ1-3

cdr3_aa: CASSLEDSFSYEQYF
cdr3_nt: TGTGCCAGCAGCTTAGAGGACAGCTTCTCCTACGAGCAGTACTTC
v_call: TRBV7-2
d_call: .
clone_size: medium-sized
j_call: TRBJ2-7

cdr3_aa: CSAREGEVYAGTQYF
cdr3_nt: TGCAGTGCTAGAGAAGGGGAGGTCTATGCGGGGACCCAGTACTTC
v_call: TRBV20-1
d_call: .
clone_size: many
j_call: TRBJ2-5

cdr3_aa: CASIPGAAGGVIGELFF
cdr3_nt: TGTGCCAGCATCCCCGGGGCTGCGGGAGGAGTCATCGGGGAGCTGTTTTTT
v_call: TRBV6-6
d_call: TRBD2
clone_size: many
j_call: TRBJ2-2

cdr3_aa: CSARDRRADTQYF
cdr3_nt: TGCAGTGCTAGAGATCGGAGGGCAGATACGCAGTATTTT
v_call: TRBV20-1
d_call: .
clone_size: many
j_call: TRBJ2-3

cdr3_aa: CASSPSGGHSYEQYF
cdr3_nt: TGTGCCAGCAGCCCGTCAGGGGGGCACTCCTACGAGCAGTACTTC
v_call: TRBV27
d_call: .
clone_size: many
j_call: TRBJ2-7

cdr3_aa: CASSSEAWAGELFF
cdr3_nt: TGTGCCAGCAGCTCCGAGGCATGGGCCGGGGAGCTGTTTTTT
v_call: TRBV7-2
d_call: .
clone_size: .
j_call: TRBJ2-2

cdr3_aa: CASSPGTGRNSPLHF
cdr3_nt: TGCGCCAGCAGCCCGGGGACAGGGCGGAATTCACCCCTCCACTTT
v_call: TRBV5-1
d_call: TRBD1
clone_size: many
j_call: TRBJ1-6

cdr3_aa: CASSGVMNTGELFF
cdr3_nt: TGTGCCAGCAGCGGCGTGATGAACACCGGGGAGCTGTTTTTT
v_call: TRBV9
d_call: .
clone_size: medium-sized
j_call: TRBJ2-2

cdr3_aa: CASSLVPGAHWGYTF
cdr3_nt: TGTGCCAGCAGCTTAGTTCCAGGTGCCCACTGGGGCTACACCTTC
v_call: TRBV7-2
d_call: .
clone_size: many
j_call: TRBJ1-2

cdr3_aa: CSAPRGSSTDTQYF
cdr3_nt: TGCAGTGCTCCGAGGGGCTCTAGCACAGATACGCAGTATTTT
v_call: TRBV20-1
d_call: .
clone_size: many
j_call: TRBJ2-3

cdr3_aa: CATSRGRAGVIGYTF
cdr3_nt: TGTGCCACCAGCAGAGGACGGGCGGGGGTGATTGGCTACACCTTC
v_call: TRBV15
d_call: .
clone_size: medium-sized
j_call: TRBJ1-2

cdr3_aa: CSATSGQGTGELFF
cdr3_nt: TGCAGTGCTACCTCAGGACAGGGGACCGGGGAGCTGTTTTTT
v_call: TRBV20-1
d_call: TRBD1
clone_size: many
j_call: TRBJ2-2

cdr3_aa: CASSPNTKDPLFF
cdr3_nt: TGTGCCAGCTCACCAAACACCAAGGACCCCCTGTTTTTT
v_call: TRBV18
d_call: .
clone_size: many
j_call: TRBJ1-4

cdr3_aa: CASSLLGSGVPYEQYF
cdr3_nt: TGTGCCAGCAGCTTACTCGGGAGCGGGGTACCCTACGAGCAGTACTTC
v_call: TRBV7-2
d_call: TRBD2
clone_size: medium-sized
j_call: TRBJ2-7

cdr3_aa: CASSLVATGTSGRASEVETQYF
cdr3_nt: TGTGCCAGCAGCTTAGTGGCAACCGGGACTAGCGGGAGGGCCTCAGAGGTAGAGACCCAGTACTTC
v_call: TRBV7-2
d_call: TRBD2
clone_size: many
j_call: TRBJ2-5